A single sample gave rise to the 25 T cell receptor beta chains below, sequenced in a study of T-cell reconstitution after alpha-beta-depleted transplantation in children (dated by TCRdb to 2016 to 2017). The library came from PCR. Sequencing instrument: Illumina HiSeq 2500. Molecular barcoding was employed in the preparation of TCR libraries, with unique molecular identifiers being used to normalize TCRbeta repertoire quantification. TCRdb reworked the public reads: Q25 trimming with fastp, MiXCR clone assembly, productive beta chains retained. Merged by CDR3 protein, the rows form single entries marked with the most common genes and DNA. The sample records about 250,000 distinct CDR3 sequences, roughly a quarter of which are singletons. In total, the top ten clones hold 4% to 5.5% of the sample. According to the study, the label for this sample's treatment or condition signals: allogeneic hematopoietic cell transplantation with graft depleted of TCRalphabeta T cells and CD19 B cells.

The sequencing here drew on PBMCs, mostly from graft donor cells, taken 360 days after TCRalphabeta/CD19-depleted stem cell transplant. The receptors here all came from a female patient aged 2 to 10 who had a stem cell transplant for congenital amegakaryocytic thrombocytopenia, so the T cells may come from the graft donor.

The chain has TRBV4-1 and TRBJ2-1; D gene ambiguous. V was cut by 1 base and J by 6 bases, with 10 bases left in between. Germline CDR1 is MGHRA and CDR2 is YSYEKL. This CDR3 has 14 residues. The chain's CDR3 is CASSQVSQVNEQFF. The CDR3 region has the DNA TGCGCCAGCAGCCAAGTCTCCCAAGTCAATGAGCAGTTCTTC.

This chain uses TRBV20-1 with TRBJ2-7; D call uncertain. Germline assignment: CDR1 DFQATT and CDR2 SNEGSKA (reference sequence). V was pared by 3 bases and J by 1 base, with 7 bases between. The CDR3 has 12 amino acids. Written as DNA, the CDR3 is TGCAGTGCTAGGCCTCAGTCCTACGAGCAGTACTTC. Amino acids: CSARPQSYEQYF.

The chain is built from TRBV20-1 and TRBJ2-1; the D gene could be TRBD1 or TRBD2 (5 bases each). CDR1 and CDR2 from the germline V gene are DFQATT and SNEGSKA (reference sequence). V lost 3 bases, J lost 5 bases, and 8 bases lay in between. The CDR3 totals 12 residues. DNA for the CDR3: TGCAGTGCTAGCCAGGGAGACAATGAGCAGTTCTTC. It is translated as CSASQGDNEQFF.

J is TRBJ2-1 and V is TRBV5-4; tentative D call: TRBD2 (5 bases). V lost 0 bases and J lost 2, with 9 bases in between. Germline V gene lookup returns CDR1 SGHNT and CDR2 YYREEE (reference sequence). This CDR3 is 15 amino acids long. The CDR3 DNA reads as TGTGCCAGCAGCTTGGGACGAGGGACCTACAATGAGCAGTTCTTC. It encodes CASSLGRGTYNEQFF.

CDR3 bases: TGTGCCAGCAGCTTGGTTGGGGGTTCGAACACCGGGGAGCTGTTTTTT. Its protein product is CASSLVGGSNTGELFF. This chain connects TRBV5-6 to TRBJ2-2; D could derive from TRBD1 or TRBD2 (5 bases each). Germline-derived CDR1 and CDR2 are SGHDT and YYEEEE. This CDR3 is built from 16 residues. V dropped 0 bases and J dropped 0 bases, with 9 bases sitting between them.

The chain uses TRBV5-1 and TRBJ2-7; 7 nucleotides align to TRBD1. Germline values: CDR1 SGHRS, CDR2 YFSETQ. V gave up 0 bases and J gave up 4 bases; unmatched junction bases: 10. The CDR3 loop spans 16 amino acids. Written as DNA, the CDR3 is TGCGCCAGCAGCTTGGGAGGATCCAGGGGGACGTACGAGCAGTACTTC. Translating gives CASSLGGSRGTYEQYF.

This clonotype was detected a few times. V is TRBV7-3 and J is TRBJ2-2; TRBD1 matches at 7 bases. Germline V lookup: CDR1 SGHTA, CDR2 FQGTGA. The V gene end was trimmed by 5 bases and the J gene end by 6 bases; junction bases not matched to a gene: 18. CDR3 length equals 18 residues. The CDR3 spells CASSETGIGGEFPGELFF. The CDR3 DNA is TGTGCCAGCAGCGAAACCGGGATAGGGGGCGAATTCCCCGGGGAGCTGTTTTTT.

This clonotype was observed a handful of times. The V and J genes are TRBV7-2 and TRBJ1-4; 11 bases fit TRBD1. V was clipped by 5 bases and J by 5 bases; unmatched bases: 1. Germline V gene sequence: CDR1 SGHTA, CDR2 FQGNSA. There are 14 residues in the CDR3. As DNA, the CDR3 is TGTGCCAGCAGCCGGGACAGGGGGAATGAAAAACTGTTTTTT. Translation gives CASSRDRGNEKLFF.

CDR3 loop: CSARAKPVISGNTIYF. The CDR3 DNA is TGCAGTGCTAGGGCGAAACCTGTCATCTCTGGAAACACCATATATTTT. This chain links TRBV20-1 with TRBJ1-3; D is ambiguous. The germline CDR1 and CDR2 sequences are DFQATT and SNEGSKA (reference sequence). Between the trimmed V and J ends, which lost 3 bases and 0 bases, there was a span of 15 bases. The CDR3 has 16 amino acids.

The sample holds many counts of this clonotype. The chain employs TRBV20-1 and TRBJ2-3; no definite D call. Trimming stripped 8 bases from V and 4 bases from J, with 10 bases between. The CDR3 covers 11 residues. Germline V CDR1 and CDR2: DFQATT, SNEGSKA (reference sequence). The DNA for the CDR3 is TGCAGTACCAAGAAGGCAGATACGCAGTATTTT. This gives the protein CSTKKADTQYF.

This rearrangement joins TRBV20-1 to TRBJ1-2; D is unclear. V was cut by 0 bases and J by 2 bases, with 7 bases left in between. The CDR3 is made up of 13 amino acids. Germline V CDR1 and CDR2: DFQATT, SNEGSKA (reference sequence). The CDR3 sequence is CSAREPENYGYTF. The CDR3 nucleotides are TGCAGTGCTAGAGAGCCCGAGAACTATGGCTACACCTTC.

The CDR3 nucleotides are TGTGCCAGTAGTATGGCGGCAGAGGAGCAGTTCTTC. Translated, it gives CASSMAAEEQFF. The chain uses TRBV19 and TRBJ2-1, with D unclear. The CDR3 runs 12 residues. Germline-derived CDR1 and CDR2 are LNHDA and SQIVND (reference sequence). Trimming shortened V by 3 bases and J by 10 bases, and 10 bases separated the two germline ends.

The chain combines TRBV7-8 with TRBJ2-1; 9 bases match TRBD2. Germline V gene lookup returns CDR1 SGHVS and CDR2 FQNEAQ. With V trimmed by 0 bases and J by 4 bases, 7 bases remained unmatched. The CDR3 extends over 17 amino acids. The CDR3 region is CASSLAPWTSAYNEQFF. Written as DNA, the CDR3 is TGTGCCAGCAGCTTAGCGCCGTGGACTAGCGCTTACAATGAGCAGTTCTTC.

This clonotype was detected a few times. The chain joins TRBV14 to TRBJ2-7; 7 nucleotides align to TRBD1. The CDR3 covers 18 residues. CDR1 and CDR2 from the germline V gene are SGHDN and FVKESK. V gave up 1 base and J gave up 3 bases; unmatched junction bases: 15. Here the CDR3 reads CASSQGVVSGQIGYEQYF. CDR3 in DNA: TGTGCCAGCAGCCAAGGCGTAGTATCGGGACAGATAGGCTACGAGCAGTACTTC.

There are a few counts of this clonotype. J is TRBJ2-5 and V is TRBV20-1; TRBD1 aligns across 7 bases. The V gene end was trimmed by 3 bases and the J gene end by 2 bases; junction bases not matched to a gene: 3. Per the germline V gene, CDR1 is DFQATT and CDR2 is SNEGSKA (reference sequence). The CDR3 runs to 13 residues. This chain's CDR3 is CSARPGGQETQYF. Here the CDR3 DNA reads TGCAGTGCTAGGCCAGGGGGACAAGAGACCCAGTACTTC.

This chain links TRBV20-1 with TRBJ2-3; 7 bases line up with TRBD1. V trimming: 3 bases; J trimming: 3 bases; junction bases outside the gene matches: 6. The germline gives CDR1 DFQATT, CDR2 SNEGSKA (reference sequence). The CDR3 has 14 amino acids. DNA for the CDR3: TGCAGTGCTAGCCGGGACAGCCTAACAGATACGCAGTATTTT. This sequence encodes CSASRDSLTDTQYF.

There are many counts of this clonotype. The J gene is TRBJ2-1, the V gene TRBV6-2 or TRBV6-3; 7 bases map to TRBD2. Trimming removed 5 bases from V and 9 bases from J; junction bases left unmatched: 10. The length of the CDR3 is 14 residues. Germline-derived CDR1 and CDR2 are MNHEY and SVGEGT. The CDR3 protein is CASSQQAGVPEQFF. As DNA, the CDR3 is TGTGCCAGCAGTCAGCAGGCGGGAGTCCCTGAGCAGTTCTTC.

J is TRBJ2-2 and V is TRBV2; 9 bases fit TRBD2. The CDR3 runs to 16 residues. With 4 bases clipped from V and 6 bases from J, the junction kept 9 bases outside the gene matches. Germline V gene data show CDR1 as SNHLY and CDR2 as FYNNEI. The CDR3: CASSAYTSGGPGELFF. Written as DNA, the CDR3 is TGTGCCAGCAGTGCCTATACGAGCGGGGGGCCCGGGGAGCTGTTTTTT.

This clonotype was observed a handful of times. The V and J genes are TRBV9 and TRBJ2-7; possibly TRBD1 for D (6 bases). Germline lookup yields CDR1 SGDLS and CDR2 YYNGEE. The V end lost 0 bases, the J end lost 2 bases, and 9 bases lay between the germline ends. The CDR3 consists of 14 residues. The CDR3 bases are TGTGCCAGCAGCGTAGCGGGACACCCCTACGAGCAGTACTTC. Encoded protein: CASSVAGHPYEQYF.

This clonotype was counted only a few times. The chain recombines TRBV7-7 with TRBJ2-3, with D perhaps TRBD1 (6 bases). This CDR3 spans 14 amino acids. CDR1 and CDR2 (germline): SSHAT, FNYEAQ (reference sequence). With 1 base removed from V and 2 bases from J, the gap between germline ends came to 7 bases. The CDR3 is CASSLGQVTDTQYF. The DNA for the CDR3 is TGTGCCAGCAGCTTAGGACAGGTCACAGATACGCAGTATTTT.

This clonotype has just a few counts. J is TRBJ2-1 and V is TRBV20-1, with D hard to call. CDR1 DFQATT and CDR2 SNEGSKA come from the germline V gene (reference sequence). CDR3 length: 11 amino acids. V lost 5 bases, J lost 5 bases, and 7 bases lay in between. The CDR3 nucleotides read TGCAGTGCTCGCGGCAACAATGAGCAGTTCTTC. Translating it yields CSARGNNEQFF.

In its sample, this clonotype was seen a few times. The V gene is TRBV30, the J gene TRBJ2-5, with D perhaps TRBD2 (6 bases). Trimming removed 3 bases from V and 4 bases from J, with 12 bases in between. Germline V gene data show CDR1 as GTSNPN and CDR2 as SVGIG (reference sequence). This CDR3 contains 13 residues. CDR3 amino acids: CAWRVAGLETQYF. In DNA, the CDR3 is TGTGCCTGGAGGGTTGCGGGGCTAGAGACCCAGTACTTC.

This clonotype was counted only a few times. The rearrangement uses TRBV4-2 and TRBJ1-2, with D unresolved. Germline V gene lookup returns CDR1 LGHNA and CDR2 YNFKEQ. V was trimmed by 0 bases and J by 2 bases, leaving 10 bases between them. CDR3 length: 15 amino acids. The CDR3 loop reads CASSQDPQTNYGYTF. Written as DNA, the CDR3 is TGTGCCAGCAGCCAAGATCCCCAGACGAACTATGGCTACACCTTC.

This chain joins TRBV10-3 and TRBJ1-5; possible D gene TRBD1, 6 bases. V dropped 3 bases and J dropped 2 bases, with 11 bases sitting between them. The CDR3 has 15 residues. Germline values: CDR1 ENHRY, CDR2 SYGVKD. The CDR3: CAISEQGGRNQPQHF. CDR3 sequence (DNA): TGTGCCATCAGTGAACAGGGAGGGCGCAATCAGCCCCAGCATTTT.

This clonotype was seen repeatedly, ten times or more. V gene TRBV20-1 combines with J gene TRBJ1-5; D is possibly TRBD1 (6 bases). V lost 6 bases to trimming and J lost 7 bases, with 16 bases between them. This CDR3 has 13 residues. CDR1 DFQATT and CDR2 SNEGSKA come from the germline V gene (reference sequence). The CDR3 DNA is TGCAGTGCAGAAACAGGGAGGCGGCAGCCCCAGCATTTT. Translation: CSAETGRRQPQHF.